This T cell receptor beta chain was recorded in a study of persistence of HIV-infected CD4 T cells (dated by TCRdb to the early 2020s). The study in broad terms: Suppressive ART had been received by participants for a median of roughly 8 years. Peripheral blood samples of up to about 180 mL were collected at multiple time points, except for a couple of participants, who underwent leukapheresis at a single time point. Anti-CD3/anti-CD28 stimulation activated a higher proportion of cells, with a lower memory fraction, than antigen stimulation. CMV- and HIV-1 Gag-responding CD4+ T cells were isolated from ART-treated individuals so that antigen-driven clonal expansion of HIV-1-infected cells could be examined. The clonality of all cells in each sorted population was measured by TCRbeta sequencing, and the clonality of infected cells was measured by proviral sequencing. The TCR cluster analysis across participants included eight or nine participants for CMV and 6 or 7 participants for Gag. On the study overall, not on this receptor specifically: A correlation was observed between TCR oligoclonality and proviral oligoclonality within the same sorted populations. TCRbeta richness in CMV- and Gag-responding cells was significantly lower than in anti-CD3/anti-CD28-responding cells; CMV-responding cells had higher oligoclonality than CD3/CD28-stimulated and Gag-responding cells. Antigen-responding cells were enriched for expanded CDR3beta sequences that were degenerate, which suggests that CD4+ responses to CMV and Gag underwent convergent selection. The study involved few individuals and tested only a limited range of antigens. Restriction of bulk TCR analyses to the rare CMV-responding cells that actually carried HIV-1 proviruses was not possible.

The treatment or condition label here, explained by the study, means: suppressive antiretroviral therapy. As a nonspecific positive control representing the CD4+ T cell repertoire, cells were stimulated with anti-CD3/anti-CD28 magnetic beads. Responding CD4+ T cells were sorted on the basis of upregulation of both CD40 ligand and CD69. Participants were HIV-1-infected adults who started suppressive ART during chronic infection. Participants had undetectable plasma HIV-1 RNA below 50 copies/mL for at least 4 years. To be included, participants needed a CD4+ T cell count above 400 cells/uL and a positive CMV serology. Before stimulation, PBMCs were isolated using density centrifugation and then depleted of CD8+ T cells. Stimulation of CD8-depleted PBMCs was carried out for approximately 17 hours with anti-CD28/CD49d costimulation, CD40-blocking antibody and enfuvirtide, to prevent new infections. Cell sorting was performed on a Beckman Coulter MoFlo Legacy or XDP sorter, and dead cells were excluded with propidium iodide. Genomic DNA was extracted with the QIAamp DNA Mini Kit for samples above one million cells, otherwise with the Quick-DNA Microprep Kit.

Worth noting for this clone: Its target antigen remains unknown. Nothing much larger sits one base from this clone, and base qualities are not available.

From cysteine to phenylalanine, the CDR3 is 14 amino acids long. The kept DNA is CDR3 alone, 42 bases in frame from the first base. V and J are truncated by 2 bases and 6 bases respectively, leaving an intervening sequence of 11 bases. Based on the germline V gene, the CDR1 and CDR2 sequences are KGHSH and LQKENI. The immunoSEQ hsTCRB assay version 4, run in survey mode, was used to sequence TCRbeta repertoires from genomic DNA. Genomic DNA was diluted to approximately 10 ng/uL, and up to about 1 ug per sample was used for TCRbeta sequencing. As for the original processing: TCRbeta data analysis was done in ImmunoSeq Analyzer 3.0, and diversity was calculated on productive nucleotide rearrangements. The improved Chao index was used to estimate lower-bound TCR diversity, and the Gini coefficient was used to estimate clonality using the Immunarch R package. Different nucleotide rearrangements encoding the same CDR3beta amino acid sequence were treated as distinct clonotypes. Differential abundance analysis found TCRbeta sequences that were significantly enriched in antigen-responding cells compared with anti-CD3/anti-CD28-activated cells. Using predicted peptide-MHC specificity as the basis, GLIPH2 grouped TCRs into clusters, both for each participant individually and for the merged data sets that combined participants. TCRdb stores this immuneACCESS table with in-frame sequences only. Part of the clones is absent; in the studies checked, under half of the shortfall reflects unresolved V genes, and no reason is known for the rest. V, J and clone size derive from that table, while D and trimming were established from the DNA sequence. For this sample there are tens of thousands of clones; about 87% appear just once. The top ten clonotypes cover roughly 0.46% of the sample.

Sample: CD4+ T cells sorted from PBMCs after approximately 18-hour stimulation, taken from a patient who received antiretroviral therapy. The cell subset or site label, read with the paper, signifies: CD40L+CD69+ CD4 T cells responding to anti-CD3/anti-CD28 beads, representing the overall repertoire. The sequence links TRBV18 to TRBJ1-5; perhaps TRBD1 is the D gene, with 5 bases matching. The receptor's source is an adult woman with HIV who was CMV-seropositive. CDR3 loop: CASSPGTTAQPQHF. The nucleotides are TGTGCCAGCTCACCAGGGACCACTGCTCAGCCCCAGCATTTT.